This T cell receptor beta chain was profiled in a study of molecular identifiers for immune sequencing clone quantification. As CD8+CD4-CCR7+CD45RA+ cells, naive CD8 T cells were sorted. In its sample, this clonotype was seen many times. Each CDR3 protein gets one entry after TCRdb re-called the PCR reads with MiXCR. The table lists 55,000 to 75,000 distinct CDR3 sequences, around 20% of them singletons. V lost 3 bases and J lost 4; bases outside the gene matches: 5. CDR3 length equals 15 residues. Per germline, CDR1 LGHDT and CDR2 YNNKEL (reference sequence). The sample comprised naive CD8+ T cells from blood, with Jurkat cell RNA spiked in. Subset in this sample: FACS-sorted CD8+CD4-CCR7+CD45RA+ naive T cells. The chain links TRBV3-1 to TRBJ2-1, with TRBD2 identical over 8 bases. The TCR sequence derives from a human donor in good health. Some libraries in this study had Jurkat cell RNA spiked in. Here the CDR3 reads CASSHTSGNYNEQFF. The CDR3, as DNA: TGTGCCAGCAGCCATACTAGCGGCAATTACAATGAGCAGTTCTTC.